This passage covers 26 T cell receptor beta chains from one sample sequenced in a study of cytomegalovirus exposure and HLA in healthy donors. The PCR ran on 60 Vbeta and 13 Jbeta primers. Assay used: immunoSEQ multiplex PCR; TCRdb lists only in-frame clones, some missing. The data show over 100,000 clones, with roughly 74% seen just once and roughly 0.9% held by the top ten. Sequencing was done on a sample of PBMCs. These receptors all come from a woman between 25 and 40 years old in good health and CMV-seronegative.

The sample holds a few counts of this clone. CDR3 amino acids: CAISLTGFNNQPQHF. The CDR3 DNA reads as TGTGCCATCAGTCTGACAGGGTTTAACAATCAGCCCCAGCATTTT. The gene calls are TRBV10-3 and TRBJ1-5; 7 bases line up with TRBD1. Germline V gene sequence: CDR1 ENHRY, CDR2 SYGVKD. This CDR3 has 15 amino acids. V dropped 5 bases and J dropped 3; count of bases not matched to a gene: 7.

V and J are TRBV4-3 and TRBJ1-5; possibly TRBD1 for D (6 bases). There are 16 residues in the CDR3. Germline assignment: CDR1 LGHNA and CDR2 YSLEER. V was trimmed by 0 bases and J by 3 bases, leaving 12 bases between them. This chain's CDR3 is CASSQDVQGPNQPQHF. The CDR3 coding sequence is TGCGCCAGCAGCCAAGATGTTCAGGGGCCCAATCAGCCCCAGCATTTT.

This chain uses TRBV29-1 with TRBJ2-7, with D possibly TRBD2 on 6 matching bases. The CDR3 contains 13 residues. The germline gives CDR1 SQVTM, CDR2 ANQGSEA. Trimming took off 7 bases at V and 0 bases at J, with 13 bases between the two ends. CDR3 sequence reads: CSAAGHNSYEQYF. In DNA form, the CDR3 reads TGCAGCGCCGCGGGGCACAACTCCTACGAGCAGTACTTC.

The sample holds a few counts of this clone. The chain carries TRBV5-1 and TRBJ2-2; 7 positions match TRBD2. The CDR3 sequence is 16 residues long. In germline, CDR1 is SGHRS, CDR2 YFSETQ. V shed 4 bases, J shed 0 bases, and the junction held 6 bases outside the gene matches. In DNA form, the CDR3 reads TGCGCCAGCAGCCCGTCGGCGGGGGCGAACACCGGGGAGCTGTTTTTT. Amino acids: CASSPSAGANTGELFF.

V usage is TRBV28 and J usage is TRBJ2-7, with 8 bases aligning to TRBD1. The junction had 8 bases not matched to a gene; V was cut back by 5 bases and J by 2 bases. This CDR3 has 15 residues. CDR1 and CDR2 from the germline V gene are MDHEN and SYDVKM. The CDR3 sequence: CASSHSGGDTYEQYF. CDR3 bases: TGTGCCAGCAGTCACTCAGGGGGCGACACCTACGAGCAGTACTTC.

The chain has TRBV6-1 and TRBJ1-1; D uncertain. Germline-derived CDR1 and CDR2 are MNHNS and SASEGT. V lost 2 bases, J lost 4 bases, and 8 bases lay in between. The CDR3 consists of 13 residues. The CDR3 loop is CASSEPLGTEAFF. The DNA for the CDR3 is TGTGCCAGCAGTGAACCCCTAGGCACTGAAGCTTTCTTT.

The V and J genes are TRBV6-6 and TRBJ1-1; D might be TRBD1 (5 bases). Germline V gene sequence: CDR1 MNHNY, CDR2 SVGAGI (reference sequence). The CDR3 consists of 13 residues. Trimming shortened V by 7 bases and J by 6 bases, and 15 bases separated the two germline ends. The CDR3: CASKFAGGSEAFF. In nucleotides, the CDR3 is TGTGCCAGCAAATTTGCGGGGGGTTCTGAAGCTTTCTTT.

The table lists this clone with a few counts. This chain uses TRBV6-1 with TRBJ1-2, with TRBD1 as a possible D gene (6 bases). CDR3 length equals 16 residues. The V end was cut by 0 bases, the J end by 8 bases, with 19 bases between. The germline V gene encodes CDR1 MNHNS and CDR2 SASEGT. CDR3: CASSEAGDRPRLGYTF. The CDR3 DNA follows: TGTGCCAGCAGTGAAGCCGGCGACAGGCCCAGGCTCGGCTACACCTTC.

The chain uses TRBV20-1 and TRBJ1-1; D gene ambiguous. The V end was cut by 5 bases, the J end by 1 base, with 5 bases between. The germline gives CDR1 DFQATT, CDR2 SNEGSKA (reference sequence). CDR3 length equals 11 residues. Written as DNA, the CDR3 is TGCAGTGCTGCGGGGAACACTGAAGCTTTCTTT. Its protein product is CSAAGNTEAFF.

For this clone: One end of the junction does not line up with germline, which may come from a read error. The genes are TRBV28 and TRBJ1-4; TRBD1 might be the D (6 bases). This CDR3 spans 13 amino acids. The germline V gene has CDR1 MDHEN and CDR2 SYDVKM. CDR3 sequence: CASGLGGYEKLFF. The CDR3 coding sequence is TGTGCCAGCGGTTTAGGGGGGTATGAAAAACTGTTTTTT.

The V call is TRBV7-9, the J call TRBJ2-1; 10 nucleotides line up with TRBD1. Germline CDR1 and CDR2: SEHNR and FQNEAQ (reference sequence). This CDR3 has 13 amino acids. The junction had 3 bases not matched to a gene; V was cut back by 5 bases and J by 8 bases. CDR3 nucleotides: TGTGCCAGCAGCCCCGGGACAGGGGATGAGCAGTTCTTC. This sequence encodes CASSPGTGDEQFF.

The chain carries TRBV2 and TRBJ2-7, with D possibly TRBD1 on 5 matching bases. The ends were cut back, 4 bases at V and 6 bases at J, with 16 bases in the middle. Looked up from germline, CDR1 is SNHLY and CDR2 is FYNNEI. The CDR3 has 14 residues. The CDR3 is CASSVVQGFGEQYF. CDR3 nucleotide sequence: TGTGCCAGCAGTGTCGTCCAGGGATTCGGCGAGCAGTACTTC.

The rearrangement links TRBV5-6 to TRBJ2-2; D may be TRBD2 (6 bases). Per germline, CDR1 SGHDT and CDR2 YYEEEE. V was pared by 7 bases and J by 4 bases, with 20 bases between. The CDR3 length is 16 residues. The CDR3 protein is CASHYRRGVSTGELFF. CDR3 in DNA: TGTGCCAGCCACTACAGGCGGGGAGTGAGCACCGGGGAGCTGTTTTTT.

This chain joins TRBV4-3 and TRBJ2-3; tentatively, D is TRBD2 (6 bases). Deletions cut 3 bases from V and 1 base from J, with 11 bases between. CDR1 and CDR2 (germline): LGHNA, YSLEER. The CDR3 extends over 15 amino acids. This CDR3 reads CASSQRGVGTDTQYF. CDR3 DNA sequence: TGCGCCAGCAGCCAGCGGGGAGTCGGCACAGATACGCAGTATTTT.

This chain links TRBV6-5 with TRBJ1-4; D is ambiguous. Trimming cost V 8 bases and J 3 bases, with 16 bases left between them. This CDR3 is built from 15 residues. Germline V gene lookup returns CDR1 MNHEY and CDR2 SVGAGI. CDR3 amino acids: CASEDWERANEKLFF. The CDR3 DNA reads TGTGCCAGCGAAGATTGGGAGAGGGCTAATGAAAAACTGTTTTTT.

The rearrangement uses TRBV6-5 and TRBJ1-2, with D hard to call. V gave up 4 bases and J gave up 4 bases, with 13 bases separating them. CDR1 is MNHEY and CDR2 is SVGAGI in the germline V gene. This CDR3 spans 14 amino acids. The DNA for the CDR3 is TGTGCCAGCAGTTCTGTCCGCAGCGGCTATGGCTACACCTTC. Translated: CASSSVRSGYGYTF.

This chain uses TRBV20-1 with TRBJ2-1, with D hard to call. CDR1 is DFQATT, CDR2 SNEGSKA, per germline (reference sequence). V was clipped by 5 bases and J by 3 bases, with 5 bases between them. The CDR3 length is 11 residues. This CDR3 reads CSAPIYNEQFF. CDR3 nucleotide sequence: TGCAGTGCTCCAATCTACAATGAGCAGTTCTTC.

CDR3 residues: CAWRGLGIDEQYF. In nucleotides, the CDR3 is TGTGCCTGGAGGGGGCTAGGTATCGACGAGCAGTACTTC. The chain uses TRBV30 and TRBJ2-7; TRBD1 might be the D (5 bases). The CDR3 has 13 residues. The germline V gene has CDR1 GTSNPN and CDR2 SVGIG (reference sequence). V gave up 3 bases and J gave up 5 bases, with 14 bases separating them.

This chain links TRBV7-9 with TRBJ2-5; no firm D call. The CDR3 contains 14 residues. Trimming pared 5 bases from V and 4 bases from J, leaving 14 bases between. Germline CDR1 and CDR2: SEHNR and FQNEAQ (reference sequence). In nucleotides, the CDR3 is TGTGCCAGCAGCCTCCTCGGAGCATCAGAGACCCAGTACTTC. Residues: CASSLLGASETQYF.

The chain is built from TRBV5-6 and TRBJ2-1; the match to TRBD2 covers 10 bases. Germline V gene lookup returns CDR1 SGHDT and CDR2 YYEEEE. The CDR3 length is 14 residues. With 2 bases clipped from V and 5 bases from J, the junction kept 1 base outside the gene matches. CDR3 sequence (DNA): TGTGCCAGCAGCTTCGGGACTAGCGACAATGAGCAGTTCTTC. Residues: CASSFGTSDNEQFF.

This clone was recorded a few times. At one end the junction does not follow the germline gene, possibly because of a read error. V is TRBV7-9 and J is TRBJ1-6; no firm D call. Germline V gene lookup returns CDR1 SEHNR and CDR2 FQNEAQ (reference sequence). The CDR3 spans 17 residues. In DNA form, the CDR3 reads TGTTCCAGCAGCTCCGGGAAGGCAAACTCCTATAATTCACCCCTCCACTTT. Its protein product is CSSSSGKANSYNSPLHF.

The chain links TRBV7-9 to TRBJ2-2; 10 nucleotides match TRBD1. Looked up from germline, CDR1 is SEHNR and CDR2 is FQNEAQ (reference sequence). The CDR3 covers 17 residues. V gave up 1 base and J gave up 7 bases; unmatched junction bases: 9. The CDR3 is CASSLVLGQGIDGELFF. The CDR3 DNA sequence: TGTGCCAGCAGCTTAGTATTGGGACAGGGGATTGACGGGGAGCTGTTTTTT.

CDR3 region: CASSLSGVGTDTQYF. CDR3 DNA: TGTGCCAGCAGCCTTAGCGGGGTAGGCACAGATACGCAGTATTTT. The chain joins TRBV7-6 to TRBJ2-3; 8 bases are shared with TRBD2. Germline V gene data show CDR1 as SGHVS and CDR2 as FNYEAQ. The CDR3 is 15 residues long. The trim removed 5 bases at V and 1 base at J, leaving 5 bases unmatched. The whole variable domain, remainder taken from reference TRBV7-6 and TRBJ2-3, is GAGVSQSPRYKVTKRGQDVALRCDPISGHVSLYWYRQALGQGPEFLTYFNYEAQQDKSGLPNDRFSAERPEGSISTLTIQRTEQRDSAMYRCASSLSGVGTDTQYFGPGTRLTVL.

This clone was counted once. This rearrangement joins TRBV6-6 to TRBJ2-7; 9 bases line up with TRBD1. Trimming removed 5 bases from V and 2 bases from J; junction bases left unmatched: 10. The length of the CDR3 is 16 residues. The V gene's germline CDR1 is MNHNY and CDR2 SVGAGI (reference sequence). This CDR3 reads CASSPNRGLQAYEQYF. CDR3 coding DNA: TGTGCCAGCAGTCCGAACAGGGGGCTTCAGGCCTACGAGCAGTACTTC.

This clone was observed a few times. The rearrangement links TRBV6-5 to TRBJ2-7, with 7 positions matching TRBD1. The CDR3 has 15 residues. Germline V gene data show CDR1 as MNHEY and CDR2 as SVGAGI. V lost 2 bases and J lost 5; bases outside the gene matches: 9. CDR3 loop: CASSYTLTGLNEQYF. DNA of the CDR3: TGTGCCAGCAGTTACACTTTGACAGGGTTAAACGAGCAGTACTTC.

This clone came up once. This chain uses TRBV5-4 with TRBJ2-3; 7 bases are shared with TRBD1. With V trimmed by 6 bases and J by 2 bases, 6 bases remained unmatched. The length of the CDR3 is 14 residues. Germline assignment: CDR1 SGHNT and CDR2 YYREEE (reference sequence). CDR3 sequence reads: CASKTGIPTDTQYF. The DNA for the CDR3 is TGTGCCAGCAAGACAGGGATACCCACAGATACGCAGTATTTT.